Listed below are T cell receptor beta chains from one sample, sequenced in a study of chemoradiotherapy in HPV16-positive cancers. The data were produced by immunoSEQ multiplex PCR, yet TCRdb's version contains in-frame clones alone and is incomplete. In the table there are tens of thousands of clones, approximately 92% of which are singletons. Sequenced material: blood, taken from a patient who underwent chemoradiotherapy. The origin of the receptors is a human donor with HPV-associated anogenital cancer. The CDR3 runs from the conserved cysteine through the conserved F or W. Fields, in order: D gene, V gene, J gene, clone size, CDR3 protein, CDR3 DNA. D genes are given only for firm matches. For some rows the clone size is stated as once, few or many, or as a class when expanded; others skip it.

d_gene: TRBD1
v_gene: TRBV5-4
j_gene: TRBJ2-3
abundance: .
CDR3aa: CASSERTGAGTQYF
CDR3nt: TGTGCCAGCAGCGAAAGGACAGGCGCAGGTACGCAGTATTTT

d_gene: TRBD2
v_gene: TRBV2
j_gene: TRBJ2-2
abundance: .
CDR3aa: CASRGLAGPANTGELFF
CDR3nt: TGTGCCAGCAGAGGACTAGCGGGACCAGCGAACACCGGGGAGCTGTTTTTT

d_gene: TRBD2
v_gene: TRBV2
j_gene: TRBJ2-5
abundance: .
CDR3aa: CASSNPTTQEGLGYQYF
CDR3nt: TGTGCCAGCAGTAACCCAACGACACAGGAGGGACTAGGCTACCAGTACTTC

d_gene: TRBD1
v_gene: TRBV2
j_gene: TRBJ2-7
abundance: once
CDR3aa: CAVSSDRATYEQYF
CDR3nt: TGTGCCGTCAGCAGCGACAGGGCAACCTACGAGCAGTACTTC

d_gene: .
v_gene: TRBV13
j_gene: TRBJ2-1
abundance: .
CDR3aa: CASSPPRGTYNEQFF
CDR3nt: TGTGCCAGCAGCCCTCCTCGGGGCACCTACAATGAGCAGTTCTTC

d_gene: TRBD1
v_gene: TRBV7-2
j_gene: TRBJ1-5
abundance: .
CDR3aa: CASRLDRDGGNQPQHF
CDR3nt: TGTGCCAGCCGACTTGACAGGGACGGGGGCAATCAGCCCCAGCATTTT

d_gene: TRBD1
v_gene: TRBV25-1
j_gene: TRBJ1-6
abundance: .
CDR3aa: CASSEYGQGGSYNSPLHF
CDR3nt: TGTGCCAGCAGTGAATATGGACAGGGAGGGTCCTATAATTCACCCCTCCACTTT

d_gene: .
v_gene: TRBV29-1
j_gene: TRBJ1-1
abundance: .
CDR3aa: CSVASLGENTEAFF
CDR3nt: TGCAGCGTTGCGAGTCTTGGCGAGAACACTGAAGCTTTCTTT

d_gene: .
v_gene: TRBV6-5
j_gene: TRBJ2-7
abundance: .
CDR3aa: CASSYGREQYF
CDR3nt: TGTGCCAGCAGTTATGGGCGAGAGCAGTACTTC

d_gene: .
v_gene: TRBV6-1
j_gene: TRBJ2-2
abundance: once
CDR3aa: CASSGQSNTGELFF
CDR3nt: TGTGCCAGCAGTGGGCAGTCGAACACCGGGGAGCTGTTTTTT

d_gene: .
v_gene: TRBV29-1
j_gene: TRBJ2-6
abundance: .
CDR3aa: CSVAYSGANVLTF
CDR3nt: TGCAGCGTAGCGTACTCTGGGGCCAACGTCCTGACTTTC

d_gene: TRBD1
v_gene: TRBV7-6
j_gene: TRBJ2-6
abundance: .
CDR3aa: CAGGGQGGANVLTF
CDR3nt: TGTGCAGGGGGAGGACAGGGAGGGGCCAACGTCCTGACTTTC

d_gene: .
v_gene: TRBV29-1
j_gene: TRBJ1-4
abundance: .
CDR3aa: CSVEVGTEGGEKLFF
CDR3nt: TGCAGCGTTGAAGTTGGGACCGAGGGGGGTGAAAAACTGTTTTTT

d_gene: TRBD1
v_gene: TRBV4-2
j_gene: TRBJ1-2
abundance: .
CDR3aa: CASSQDWGDRGVTNYGYTF
CDR3nt: TGTGCCAGCAGCCAAGATTGGGGAGACAGGGGCGTTACTAACTATGGCTACACCTTC

d_gene: .
v_gene: TRBV28
j_gene: TRBJ2-7
abundance: .
CDR3aa: CASSFAKFRDGTYEQYF
CDR3nt: TGTGCCAGCAGTTTCGCAAAATTCCGGGACGGGACCTACGAGCAGTACTTC

d_gene: .
v_gene: TRBV11-3
j_gene: TRBJ1-1
abundance: .
CDR3aa: CASSLAGDTEAFF
CDR3nt: TGTGCCAGCAGCTTAGCCGGGGACACTGAAGCTTTCTTT

d_gene: .
v_gene: TRBV18
j_gene: TRBJ2-7
abundance: .
CDR3aa: CASSPATGRYYEQYF
CDR3nt: TGTGCCAGCTCACCGGCTACTGGACGGTACTACGAGCAGTACTTC

d_gene: .
v_gene: TRBV7-1
j_gene: TRBJ1-3
abundance: .
CDR3aa: CASSYLQGGNTIYF
CDR3nt: TGTGCCAGCAGCTACCTGCAGGGAGGAAACACCATATATTTT

d_gene: .
v_gene: TRBV19
j_gene: TRBJ2-2
abundance: .
CDR3aa: CASSRGARVNTGELFF
CDR3nt: TGTGCCAGTAGTAGGGGGGCCAGGGTGAACACCGGGGAGCTGTTTTTT

d_gene: .
v_gene: TRBV27
j_gene: TRBJ1-2
abundance: .
CDR3aa: CASSFIHDVRYYGYTF
CDR3nt: TGTGCCAGCAGTTTTATTCACGACGTCAGGTATTATGGCTACACCTTC

d_gene: TRBD2
v_gene: TRBV5-1
j_gene: TRBJ2-7
abundance: .
CDR3aa: CASSVSGVGEQYF
CDR3nt: TGCGCCAGCAGTGTTAGCGGGGTAGGCGAGCAGTACTTC

d_gene: .
v_gene: TRBV11-2
j_gene: TRBJ1-1
abundance: .
CDR3aa: CASSLEAGYEAFF
CDR3nt: TGTGCCAGCAGCTTAGAGGCAGGGTATGAAGCTTTCTTT

d_gene: .
v_gene: TRBV30
j_gene: TRBJ2-2
abundance: .
CDR3aa: CASVGVVEGTGELFF
CDR3nt: TGTGCGTCCGTAGGGGTAGTGGAGGGCACCGGGGAGCTGTTTTTT

d_gene: .
v_gene: TRBV29-1
j_gene: TRBJ2-5
abundance: .
CDR3aa: CSVRTTQETQYF
CDR3nt: TGCAGCGTACGGACAACCCAAGAGACCCAGTACTTC

d_gene: .
v_gene: TRBV6-6
j_gene: TRBJ1-2
abundance: .
CDR3aa: CASSYVVIEDGYTF
CDR3nt: TGTGCCAGCAGTTACGTGGTAATAGAGGATGGCTACACCTTC

d_gene: .
v_gene: TRBV4-3
j_gene: TRBJ1-4
abundance: .
CDR3aa: CASSQDENGREKLFF
CDR3nt: TGCGCCAGCAGCCAAGATGAGAATGGGCGAGAAAAACTGTTTTTT

d_gene: TRBD1
v_gene: TRBV5-1
j_gene: TRBJ2-5
abundance: .
CDR3aa: CASSGTEYQETQYF
CDR3nt: TGCGCCAGCAGCGGGACAGAGTACCAAGAGACCCAGTACTTC

d_gene: TRBD2
v_gene: TRBV4-2
j_gene: TRBJ2-3
abundance: .
CDR3aa: CASSPRAGGLESTDTQYF
CDR3nt: TGTGCCAGCAGCCCCCGGGCGGGGGGGCTAGAAAGCACAGATACGCAGTATTTT

d_gene: .
v_gene: TRBV6-5
j_gene: TRBJ2-7
abundance: .
CDR3aa: CASSYSPGSSYEQYF
CDR3nt: TGTGCCAGCAGTTACTCGCCGGGATCCTCCTACGAGCAGTACTTC

d_gene: .
v_gene: TRBV19
j_gene: TRBJ1-5
abundance: .
CDR3aa: CASSSGLFNQPQHF
CDR3nt: TGTGCCAGTAGCTCGGGGCTGTTCAATCAGCCCCAGCATTTT

d_gene: .
v_gene: TRBV6-5
j_gene: TRBJ1-2
abundance: .
CDR3aa: CASSSHFNYGYTF
CDR3nt: TGTGCCAGCAGTTCACATTTTAACTATGGCTACACCTTC

d_gene: TRBD1
v_gene: TRBV6-5
j_gene: TRBJ2-7
abundance: .
CDR3aa: CASSYWTGPGYEQYF
CDR3nt: TGTGCCAGCAGTTACTGGACAGGTCCTGGGTACGAGCAGTACTTC

d_gene: .
v_gene: TRBV29-1
j_gene: TRBJ2-2
abundance: .
CDR3aa: CSVEVAGWYTGELFF
CDR3nt: TGCAGCGTTGAAGTCGCGGGGTGGTACACCGGGGAGCTGTTTTTT

d_gene: .
v_gene: TRBV20-1
j_gene: TRBJ1-1
abundance: few
CDR3aa: CSAGANTEAFF
CDR3nt: TGCAGTGCTGGAGCGAACACTGAAGCTTTCTTT

d_gene: .
v_gene: TRBV28
j_gene: TRBJ2-7
abundance: .
CDR3aa: CASSWIQTSYEQYF
CDR3nt: TGTGCCAGCAGTTGGATCCAAACCTCCTACGAGCAGTACTTC

d_gene: TRBD1
v_gene: TRBV11-3
j_gene: TRBJ1-1
abundance: .
CDR3aa: CASSLGTGNTEAFF
CDR3nt: TGTGCCAGCAGCTTGGGGACAGGGAACACTGAAGCTTTCTTT

d_gene: .
v_gene: TRBV27
j_gene: TRBJ1-5
abundance: .
CDR3aa: CASSLSGNQPQHF
CDR3nt: TGTGCCAGCAGTTTAAGCGGCAATCAGCCCCAGCATTTT

d_gene: .
v_gene: TRBV4-2
j_gene: TRBJ1-3
abundance: once
CDR3aa: CASSQDLTDMGNTIYF
CDR3nt: TGTGCCAGCAGCCAAGATCTGACAGATATGGGAAACACCATATATTTT

d_gene: TRBD1
v_gene: TRBV29-1
j_gene: TRBJ1-1
abundance: .
CDR3aa: CSVRGQTTEAFF
CDR3nt: TGCAGCGTGCGGGGACAGACTACTGAAGCTTTCTTT

d_gene: .
v_gene: TRBV6-5
j_gene: TRBJ1-5
abundance: .
CDR3aa: CASRWGLNQPQHF
CDR3nt: TGTGCCAGCAGGTGGGGTCTCAATCAGCCCCAGCATTTT

d_gene: .
v_gene: TRBV27
j_gene: TRBJ2-7
abundance: .
CDR3aa: CASSLSRGRYEQYF
CDR3nt: TGTGCCAGCAGTTTAAGTAGGGGTAGGTACGAGCAGTACTTC

d_gene: TRBD1
v_gene: TRBV7-2
j_gene: TRBJ2-1
abundance: .
CDR3aa: CASSRDSSYNEQFF
CDR3nt: TGTGCCAGCAGCCGGGACAGCTCCTACAATGAGCAGTTCTTC

d_gene: .
v_gene: TRBV12-2
j_gene: TRBJ1-5
abundance: .
CDR3aa: CASRPYSPNQPQHF
CDR3nt: TGTGCAAGTCGCCCTTACAGTCCCAATCAGCCCCAGCATTTT

d_gene: .
v_gene: TRBV6-1
j_gene: TRBJ2-4
abundance: .
CDR3aa: CASTLGPIAKNIQYF
CDR3nt: TGTGCCAGCACTCTGGGGCCCATAGCCAAAAACATTCAGTACTTC

d_gene: .
v_gene: TRBV9
j_gene: TRBJ2-1
abundance: once
CDR3aa: CASSVGVEQFF
CDR3nt: TGTGCCAGCAGCGTAGGGGTGGAGCAGTTCTTC

d_gene: .
v_gene: TRBV7-6
j_gene: TRBJ2-1
abundance: .
CDR3aa: CASSLEYLSSYNEQFF
CDR3nt: TGTGCCAGCAGCTTAGAGTACCTGAGCTCCTACAATGAGCAGTTCTTC

d_gene: .
v_gene: TRBV30
j_gene: TRBJ1-3
abundance: once
CDR3aa: CAWSGRVLRTGNTIYF
CDR3nt: TGTGCCTGGAGTGGTCGGGTGTTGAGAACTGGAAACACCATATATTTT

d_gene: .
v_gene: TRBV5-1
j_gene: TRBJ2-6
abundance: .
CDR3aa: CASSFGDGANVLTF
CDR3nt: TGCGCCAGCAGCTTTGGGGACGGGGCCAACGTCCTGACTTTC

d_gene: .
v_gene: TRBV21-1
j_gene: TRBJ2-7
abundance: .
CDR3aa: CASSTWARAEQYF
CDR3nt: TGTGCCAGCAGCACCTGGGCGAGGGCAGAGCAGTACTTC

d_gene: TRBD2
v_gene: TRBV5-6
j_gene: TRBJ2-3
abundance: .
CDR3aa: CASSFGTSGPDTQYF
CDR3nt: TGTGCCAGCAGCTTCGGGACTAGCGGGCCAGATACGCAGTATTTT

d_gene: TRBD2
v_gene: TRBV11-1
j_gene: TRBJ2-3
abundance: few
CDR3aa: CASSLASSGFTDTQYF
CDR3nt: TGTGCCAGCAGCTTAGCTTCTAGCGGGTTCACAGATACGCAGTATTTT

d_gene: .
v_gene: TRBV5-4
j_gene: TRBJ1-1
abundance: .
CDR3aa: CASSLGARDTEAFF
CDR3nt: TGTGCCAGCAGCTTGGGGGCGAGGGACACTGAAGCTTTCTTT

d_gene: TRBD2
v_gene: TRBV7-2
j_gene: TRBJ2-7
abundance: .
CDR3aa: CASSGGTSGVGQYF
CDR3nt: TGTGCCAGCAGCGGAGGGACTAGCGGGGTGGGGCAGTACTTC

d_gene: TRBD2
v_gene: TRBV15
j_gene: TRBJ2-5
abundance: .
CDR3aa: CATSVNGRFRGTQYF
CDR3nt: TGTGCCACGAGCGTTAACGGGAGGTTCCGTGGGACCCAGTACTTC